This is a list of T cell receptor beta chains from one sample in a study of blood T cells in healthy people across ages. TCRdb redid the calling of the 5' RACE reads with MiXCR, one entry per CDR3 protein. The sample consists of about 670,000 distinct CDR3 sequences, around 50% of them appearing once. Sequencing was performed on blood. The source of these receptors is an elderly woman in good health. Each CDR3 is given with its conserved first and last residue. D genes are given only for firm matches. A row's size may be missing; if present it is once, few, many or a size class.

j_gene	abundance	d_gene	v_gene	CDR3aa	CDR3nt
TRBJ1-2	many	TRBD1	TRBV5-8	CASRPPGQGYYGYTF	TGTGCCAGCAGACCCCCGGGACAGGGATACTATGGCTACACCTTC
TRBJ2-5	-	-	TRBV6-2/TRBV6-3	CASSYAGRETQYF	TGTGCCAGCAGTTACGCGGGCAGGGAGACCCAGTACTTC
TRBJ1-1	-	TRBD1	TRBV18	CASSPRTGGPLNTEAFF	TGTGCCAGCTCACCGCGGACAGGGGGACCCTTGAACACTGAAGCTTTCTTT
TRBJ2-5	-	-	TRBV29-1	CSVALGGETQYF	TGCAGCGTCGCTCTAGGGGGGGAGACCCAGTACTTC
TRBJ1-1	-	TRBD1	TRBV7-9	CASSFGRGMNTEAFF	TGTGCCAGCAGCTTCGGCAGGGGGATGAACACTGAAGCTTTCTTT
TRBJ2-1	many	TRBD2	TRBV7-2	CASTYPLSGGGNEQFF	TGTGCCAGCACGTACCCGTTGTCGGGGGGAGGGAATGAGCAGTTCTTC
TRBJ2-5	-	-	TRBV7-7	CASSLHPPPETQYF	TGTGCTAGCAGCCTACACCCACCGCCGGAGACCCAGTACTTC
TRBJ2-1	many	TRBD1	TRBV9	CASSVRDSYNEQFF	TGTGCCAGCAGCGTCCGGGACAGCTACAATGAGCAGTTCTTC
TRBJ2-7	few	TRBD1	TRBV4-3	CASSTAGGRYEQYF	TGCGCCAGCAGCACGGCAGGGGGCAGGTACGAGCAGTACTTC
TRBJ2-5	-	-	TRBV16	CASSSSAGRAPQETQYF	TGTGCCAGCAGCTCCTCGGCGGGTAGGGCACCCCAAGAGACCCAGTACTTC
TRBJ2-3	many	-	TRBV5-1	CASSGGSNTDTQYF	TGCGCCAGCAGCGGGGGAAGCAACACAGATACGCAGTATTTT
TRBJ1-2	many	TRBD1	TRBV29-1	CSVPRASQGNYGYTF	TGCAGCGTTCCACGGGCATCACAGGGGAACTATGGCTACACCTTC
TRBJ2-7	-	TRBD1	TRBV4-2	CASSQDAPRGPLYYEQYF	TGTGCCAGCAGCCAAGACGCCCCCAGGGGGCCCCTCTACTACGAGCAGTACTTC
TRBJ2-7	-	-	TRBV6-1	CASAPGTTSNYEQYF	TGTGCCAGCGCCCCGGGAACGACTAGTAACTACGAGCAGTACTTC
TRBJ2-7	-	-	TRBV30	CACSRDAAYEQYF	TGTGCCTGTTCCCGGGACGCAGCCTACGAGCAGTACTTC
TRBJ1-1	few	-	TRBV20-1	CSAPRGNTEAFF	TGCAGTGCGCCCAGGGGTAACACTGAAGCTTTCTTT
TRBJ1-2	-	-	TRBV5-1	CASSLLGFNYGYTF	TGCGCCAGCAGCTTGCTAGGTTTTAACTATGGCTACACCTTC
TRBJ2-7	-	-	TRBV6-1	CASSEAAREPYEQYF	TGTGCCAGCAGTGAAGCGGCCAGGGAACCCTACGAGCAGTACTTC
TRBJ2-1	-	TRBD2	TRBV6-6	CASSRTLAGGPTREQFF	TGTGCCAGCAGTAGAACTCTAGCGGGGGGGCCCACTCGTGAGCAGTTCTTC
TRBJ1-5	-	-	TRBV11-2	CASSLDSGVFNQPQHF	TGTGCCAGCAGCTTAGACTCTGGAGTTTTCAATCAGCCCCAGCATTTT
TRBJ2-6	many	-	TRBV5-1	CASRPFSGANVLTF	TGCGCCAGCAGACCCTTCTCTGGGGCCAACGTCCTGACTTTC
TRBJ1-1	-	-	TRBV6-5	CASSDYHGSTETFF	TGTGCCAGCAGTGACTATCATGGATCCACTGAAACTTTCTTT
TRBJ1-2	many	-	TRBV12-3/TRBV12-4	CASSWMGRAYGYTF	TGTGCCAGCAGTTGGATGGGGCGTGCCTATGGCTACACCTTC
TRBJ1-2	many	-	TRBV7-2	CASSLDAKGPYGYTF	TGTGCCAGCAGCTTAGATGCCAAGGGCCCCTATGGCTACACCTTC
TRBJ2-1	-	TRBD2	TRBV7-3	CASSLTGGVDEQFF	TGTGCCAGCAGCTTAACCGGGGGGGTCGATGAGCAGTTCTTC
TRBJ2-7	-	TRBD2	TRBV20-1	CSARGTSGFYEQYF	TGCAGTGCTAGAGGGACTAGCGGGTTCTACGAGCAGTACTTC